Only one count was recorded for the clone carrying this TCR beta chain. Although they were nominally healthy when sampled, donors likely had unrecorded immune exposures. Germline loops: CDR1 LGHNA, CDR2 YNFKEQ. The CDR3 loop spans 16 amino acids. Trimming at V came to 1 base and at J to 4 bases, leaving 9 bases not matched to a gene. Researchers ran the PCR with 60 Vbeta and 13 Jbeta primers. Profiling relied on immunoSEQ multiplex PCR, and the TCRdb table lists in-frame clones only, not all of them. The table shows 85,000 to 100,000 clones, with approximately 89% occurring only once. The sample belongs to a study of cytomegalovirus exposure and HLA in healthy donors.

This rearrangement joins TRBV4-2 to TRBJ2-7; 8 positions agree with TRBD1. The sequenced material came from PBMCs. This TCR was recovered from a man aged 25 to 45 in good health and CMV-seropositive. The chain's CDR3 is CASSQAGQALGYEQYF. The CDR3 nucleotides read TGTGCCAGCAGCCAAGCGGGACAGGCCCTGGGTTACGAGCAGTACTTC.